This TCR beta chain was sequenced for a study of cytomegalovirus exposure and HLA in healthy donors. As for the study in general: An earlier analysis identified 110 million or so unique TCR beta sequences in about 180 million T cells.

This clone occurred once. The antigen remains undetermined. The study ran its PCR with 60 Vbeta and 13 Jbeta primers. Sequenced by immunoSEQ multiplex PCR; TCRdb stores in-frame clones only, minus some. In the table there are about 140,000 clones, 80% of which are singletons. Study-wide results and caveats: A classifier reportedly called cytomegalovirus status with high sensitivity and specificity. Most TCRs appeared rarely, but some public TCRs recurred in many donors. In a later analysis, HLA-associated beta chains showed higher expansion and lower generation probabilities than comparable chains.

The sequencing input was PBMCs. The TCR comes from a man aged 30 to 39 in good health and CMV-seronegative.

CDR3 nucleotide sequence: TGTGCCAGCAGCTTCGGACAAGTCTATGGCTACACCTTC. Protein product: CASSFGQVYGYTF. The chain couples TRBV6-1 to TRBJ1-2, with D possibly matching TRBD1 (5 bases). Looked up from germline, CDR1 is MNHNS and CDR2 is SASEGT. The V gene lost 6 bases and the J gene lost 4 bases, with 12 bases spanning the gap. The CDR3 length is 13 residues.